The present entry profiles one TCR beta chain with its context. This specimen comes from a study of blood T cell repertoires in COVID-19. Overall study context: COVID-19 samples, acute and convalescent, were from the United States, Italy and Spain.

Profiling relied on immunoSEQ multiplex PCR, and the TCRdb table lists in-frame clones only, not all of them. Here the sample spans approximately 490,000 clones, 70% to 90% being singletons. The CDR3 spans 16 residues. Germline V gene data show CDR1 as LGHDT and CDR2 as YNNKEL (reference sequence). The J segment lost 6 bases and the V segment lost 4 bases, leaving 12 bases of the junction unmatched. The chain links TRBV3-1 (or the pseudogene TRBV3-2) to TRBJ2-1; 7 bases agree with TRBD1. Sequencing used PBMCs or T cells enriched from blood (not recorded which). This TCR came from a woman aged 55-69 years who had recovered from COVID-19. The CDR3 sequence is CASSRQGVRAGNEQFF. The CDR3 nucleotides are TGTGCCAGCAGCCGACAGGGCGTGAGGGCAGGCAATGAGCAGTTCTTC.